This T cell receptor (beta chain) was profiled in a study of identical twins (TCRdb year 2016). About the investigation overall: TCR alpha and beta repertoires from monozygotic twins, unrelated adults of various ages and cord blood were deep-sequenced to test whether fetal clonotypes persist. Replicate twin experiments were performed at different times using different library preparation protocols to rule out contamination. Study-level results and caveats: The excess sharing between twins in beta out-of-frame sequences was weaker because fewer shared sequences reduced the signal-to-noise ratio. Conclusions relied on cross-sectional statistical analysis, since the same donors could not be followed over many years. Invariant T cells such as MAIT and iNKT could partly confound zero-insertion analyses, although diverse VJ usage argued against such confounding for most clonotypes. Compared with coincidental sharing between unrelated individuals, out-of-frame TCR alpha sequences shared between twins had an excess of sequences with low generation probability. Abundant cord blood beta clonotypes had fewer insertions, young adult naive repertoires showed a similar but weaker trend, and memory repertoires showed no such trend. In monozygotic twins, recombination models systematically underestimated out-of-frame TCR alpha sharing, but the models matched the sharing seen between unrelated individuals.

The library was made by 5' RACE. Reads for this sample came from an Illumina HiSeq 2000. A universal primer binding site was added through template switching, and the final cDNA carried a unique molecular identifier so that TCR cDNA molecules could be counted accurately. Specific primers in the conserved constant-segment region were used to synthesize first-strand cDNA for the TCR alpha and beta chains. To control for contamination, every cDNA library was double barcoded, receiving both a SMART-Mk sample barcode and Illumina barcodes. TruSeq adapter sequences and Illumina sample barcodes were added in two successive PCR steps. The TCR alpha and beta cDNA libraries were sequenced on the Illumina HiSeq platform using custom primers. The original pipeline was this. MiGEC was used to process raw reads and extract unique molecular identifiers, and MiXCR was used to find CDR3 positions. For each individual, recombination models were inferred using an EM algorithm with the repgenHMM and IGoR tools. Shared clonotypes were analyzed with the tcR package in R, and sharing was normalized by the product of cloneset sizes. To study raw recombination free of thymic and clonal selection effects, out-of-frame nonproductive sequences were analyzed. TCRdb cleaned the public reads at Q25 with fastp, built clones with MiXCR and kept in-frame beta chains. CDR3 protein sequences are deduplicated, and each keeps its most common genes and DNA. It is TCRdb's table, rather than the study itself, that gives the V and J calls and clone size. This sample holds around 670,000 distinct CDR3 sequences; roughly 6% were observed only once. About 2% of the sample is taken by the ten largest.

This clonotype was picked up many times. The specificity of this receptor is unknown. Within one base of it there is no much larger clone, and no base qualities were kept. V was cut back by 2 bases and J by 8 bases, leaving a gap of 3 bases between them. The CDR3 runs 10 amino acids, cysteine and phenylalanine included. Solely the CDR3 DNA is kept, with 30 bases framed from the first base. CDR1 MNHNY and CDR2 SVGAGI were looked up in the germline V gene (reference sequence). Only healthy Caucasian donors were included. Three unrelated non-twin adults were also sequenced: a male aged 18 to 30, a male aged 50 to 60 and a female aged 50 to 60. Miltenyi CD45RO+ enrichment and human naive T-cell isolation kits were used to isolate memory (CD45RO+) and naive T cells from PBMC.

Sequenced: naive T cells sorted from blood. What the cell subset or site label conveys for this sample: cells isolated with a human naive T-cell isolation kit. This chain is built from TRBV6-6 and TRBJ1-1; the D gene is unclear. The source of this sequence is a man in his late teens or twenties in good health. This receptor carries the CDR3 CASSYGEAFF. Here is the DNA: TGTGCCAGCAGTTACGGCGAAGCTTTCTTT.